The entry below describes one T cell receptor beta chain. Antigen: not known. Researchers ran the PCR with 60 Vbeta and 13 Jbeta primers. Sequenced by immunoSEQ multiplex PCR; TCRdb stores in-frame clones only, minus some. The sample consists of some 150,000 clones, around 85% of them appearing once. Germline V gene lookup returns CDR1 SGHTA and CDR2 FQGTGA. The CDR3 is 16 residues long. V lost 5 bases and J lost 0; bases outside the gene matches: 6. The sample is drawn from a study of cytomegalovirus exposure and HLA in healthy donors. Overall study results and limits: Some V segments could not be told apart, so they were left out, TRBV6-2 and TRBV6-3 among them. Later analysis demonstrated an association between a missense DCLRE1C variant and TCR beta V- and J-gene trimming.

Though probably carrying unrecorded immune exposures, donors were nominally healthy at sampling. The specimen sequenced was PBMCs. This chain joins TRBV7-3 and TRBJ2-3; 9 nucleotides line up with TRBD2. This clonotype was obtained from a woman in her 30s in good health and CMV-seronegative. CDR3 protein: CASSQHSGGSTDTQYF. CDR3 nucleotide sequence: TGTGCCAGCAGCCAACATAGCGGGGGTAGCACAGATACGCAGTATTTT.